Shown below are 32 T cell receptor beta chains from a single sample sequenced in a study of cytomegalovirus exposure and HLA in healthy donors. In the PCR, 60 Vbeta and 13 Jbeta primers were used. Some clones are missing from TCRdb's copy, which holds only in-frame ones; the method was immunoSEQ multiplex PCR. The sample lists more than 95,000 clones; 10% were seen once. Sequencing was done on a sample of PBMCs. The receptors were gathered from a man aged 40-49 years in good health and CMV-seropositive.

This clone was recorded a few times. CDR3 DNA sequence: TGTGCCAGCAACGAGGGCACTGAAGCTTTCTTT. Translated, it gives CASNEGTEAFF. V and J are TRBV28 and TRBJ1-1, with D unclear. The V gene's germline CDR1 is MDHEN and CDR2 SYDVKM. Trimming removed 7 bases from V and 4 bases from J, with 7 bases in between. The CDR3 covers 11 residues.

This clone turned up a few times. The rearrangement links TRBV4-1 to TRBJ1-4; maybe TRBD1 (5 bases). CDR3 length: 17 residues. The V end lost 0 bases, the J end lost 4 bases, and 15 bases lay between the germline ends. Germline lookup yields CDR1 MGHRA and CDR2 YSYEKL. The CDR3 bases are TGCGCCAGCAGCCAAGATGGGCGGGGGGAAGGTAATGAAAAACTGTTTTTT. Protein sequence: CASSQDGRGEGNEKLFF.

This clone was counted many times. CDR3 loop: CASSFLAGVVGETQYF. CDR3 coding DNA: TGTGCCAGCAGCTTTTTAGCGGGAGTGGTAGGAGAGACCCAGTACTTC. V gene TRBV7-9 combines with J gene TRBJ2-5; 9 bases map to TRBD2. The trim removed 3 bases at V and 4 bases at J, leaving 9 bases unmatched. The CDR3 consists of 16 residues. CDR1 is SEHNR, CDR2 FQNEAQ, per germline (reference sequence).

This clone was counted between two and nine times. CDR3 nucleotides: TGTGCCAGCAGTCCCCCTCCGTTCAATGAGCAGTTCTTC. Its translation is CASSPPPFNEQFF. The chain uses TRBV27 and TRBJ2-1; D call uncertain. Germline assignment: CDR1 MNHEY and CDR2 SMNVEV (reference sequence). The CDR3 consists of 13 residues. V was shortened by 5 bases and J by 6 bases, with 11 bases between the two germline ends.

V is TRBV6-1 and J is TRBJ2-7; TRBD1 aligns across 7 bases. This CDR3 has 13 residues. The germline gives CDR1 MNHNS, CDR2 SASEGT. J was trimmed by 7 bases and V by 7 bases; bases with no gene match: 10. The CDR3 region is CASIGEGAGEQYF. Written as DNA, the CDR3 is TGTGCCAGCATCGGAGAGGGGGCCGGTGAGCAGTACTTC.

This clone turned up a few times. The chain is built from TRBV2 and TRBJ1-2; D is perhaps TRBD1 (6 bases). CDR3 length equals 11 residues. The ends were cut back, 10 bases at V and 4 bases at J, with 10 bases in the middle. CDR1 and CDR2 from the germline V gene are SNHLY and FYNNEI. The CDR3 DNA follows: TGTGCCACCAAGACAGGCTATGGCTACACCTTC. Amino acids: CATKTGYGYTF.

Only a few counts were recorded for this clone. The chain combines TRBV15 with TRBJ2-2, with TRBD1 matching 9 bases. The CDR3 loop spans 16 amino acids. Per germline, CDR1 LNHNV and CDR2 YYDKDF (reference sequence). After removal of 2 bases from V and 1 base from J, the junction contained 2 bases not matched to a gene. As DNA, the CDR3 is TGTGCCACCAGCAGACCGGGACAGGGGAACACCGGGGAGCTGTTTTTT. As protein: CATSRPGQGNTGELFF.

This clone came up a few times. The V gene is TRBV28, the J gene TRBJ2-3, with TRBD1 identical over 7 bases. Germline CDR1 MDHEN, CDR2 SYDVKM. The CDR3 is 12 residues long. CDR3 loop: CVTGVRTDTQYF. CDR3 bases: TGTGTCACAGGGGTTCGTACAGATACGCAGTATTTT.

A few counts support this clone. The chain joins TRBV19 to TRBJ2-7; tentative D call: TRBD2 (6 bases). Germline V gives CDR1 LNHDA, CDR2 SQIVND (reference sequence). The CDR3 loop spans 14 amino acids. Trimming took off 4 bases at V and 4 bases at J, with 14 bases between the two ends. CDR3 protein: CASSRSTGAYEQYF. Here the CDR3 DNA reads TGTGCCAGTAGTAGATCGACGGGAGCTTACGAGCAGTACTTC.

This clone was detected a few times. The chain recombines TRBV6-6 with TRBJ2-5, with D tentatively TRBD2 (6 bases). Germline CDR1 and CDR2: MNHNY and SVGAGI (reference sequence). CDR3 length equals 13 residues. Trimming shortened V by 1 base and J by 5 bases, and 8 bases separated the two germline ends. The CDR3 protein is CASSYLGGETQYF. DNA for the CDR3: TGTGCCAGCAGTTACTTAGGAGGGGAGACCCAGTACTTC.

This clone has only a few counts. This sequence joins TRBV27 and TRBJ2-7, with 10 bases aligning to TRBD2. The germline gives CDR1 MNHEY, CDR2 SMNVEV (reference sequence). Trimming took 2 bases from V and 8 from J; bases not matched to a gene: 3. The CDR3 totals 13 residues. The CDR3 region has the DNA TGTGCCAGCAGTTTAAGCGGGAGGGCCCAGCAGTACTTC. Translating it yields CASSLSGRAQQYF.

This clone was observed a few times. V gene TRBV19 combines with J gene TRBJ1-2, with 8 bases fitting TRBD1. V lost 7 bases to trimming and J lost 1 base; unmatched junction nucleotides: 11. The CDR3 length is 16 residues. Per germline, CDR1 LNHDA and CDR2 SQIVND (reference sequence). The chain's CDR3 is CASNPGQGFGNYGYTF. The CDR3 coding sequence is TGTGCCAGTAACCCCGGACAGGGATTCGGTAACTATGGCTACACCTTC.

The rearrangement joins TRBV11-2 to TRBJ2-7; 10 bases match TRBD2. Germline V gives CDR1 SGHAT, CDR2 FQNNGV. This CDR3 spans 15 amino acids. V shed 1 base and J 1 base; nucleotides not matched to a gene: 1. The CDR3 DNA reads as TGTGCCAGCAGCTTAGTACTAGCGGGATCCTACGAGCAGTACTTC. It yields the protein CASSLVLAGSYEQYF.

This clone was counted between two and nine times. The rearrangement uses TRBV9 and TRBJ1-1, with 8 bases identical to TRBD1. This CDR3 region has 13 residues. In germline, CDR1 is SGDLS, CDR2 YYNGEE. The V segment lost 7 bases and the J segment 4 bases; nucleotides outside the gene matches: 6. CDR3 nucleotides: TGTGCCAGCGCCCAGGGGGCCGGCACTGAAGCTTTCTTT. Residues: CASAQGAGTEAFF.

This clone was seen more than once but under ten times. This CDR3 reads CASSFGGIGNQPQHF. Here the CDR3 DNA reads TGTGCCAGCAGCTTCGGGGGGATCGGGAATCAGCCCCAGCATTTT. The V gene is TRBV13, the J gene TRBJ1-5; D perhaps matches TRBD1 (5 bases). Germline assignment: CDR1 PRHDT and CDR2 FYEKMQ (reference sequence). Trimming took 3 bases from V and 4 from J, leaving 13 bases between them. The CDR3 loop spans 15 amino acids.

This clone was counted many times. Different DNA sequences within this sample yield the same CDR3. The genes are TRBV20-1 and TRBJ2-7, with 7 bases that match TRBD1. Germline CDR1 DFQATT, CDR2 SNEGSKA (reference sequence). There are 11 residues in the CDR3. Trimming at V came to 5 bases and at J to 5 bases, leaving 3 bases not matched to a gene. CDR3 residues: CSARQGNEQYF. The DNA for the CDR3 is TGCAGTGCTCGACAGGGCAACGAGCAGTACTTC.

V usage is TRBV21-1 and J usage is TRBJ1-2; the table's D gene call, TRBD1, was not cross checked with the DNA. TRBV21-1 is designated a pseudogene. CDR3 length: 15 residues. The CDR3 is CASSKGIRAPYGYTF. The CDR3 DNA is TGTGCCAGCAGCAAAGGTATCAGGGCCCCCTATGGCTACACCTTC.

The genes are TRBV7-6 and TRBJ2-3; perhaps TRBD1 as D (7 bases). The CDR3 extends over 20 amino acids. Germline-derived CDR1 and CDR2 are SGHVS and FNYEAQ. V gave up 8 bases and J gave up 3 bases, with 33 bases separating them. CDR3 residues: CASSINRGTIEDYPTDTQYF. The CDR3 nucleotides read TGTGCCAGCTCCATCAACAGGGGAACGATTGAGGACTACCCTACAGATACGCAGTATTTT.

This clone was counted a few times. The gene calls are TRBV13 and TRBJ2-2; D not certain. The germline V gene encodes CDR1 PRHDT and CDR2 FYEKMQ (reference sequence). CDR3 length: 18 amino acids. Trimming shortened V by 0 bases and J by 0 bases, and 14 bases separated the two germline ends. Written as DNA, the CDR3 is TGTGCCAGCAGCTTAGGCAGCCGGCGACTCCCGAACACCGGGGAGCTGTTTTTT. This codes for CASSLGSRRLPNTGELFF.

This clone was counted a few times. V and J are TRBV5-3 and TRBJ1-1; the match to TRBD1 covers 8 bases. TRBV5-3 is an ORF; its function is uncertain. V lost 4 bases and J lost 5; bases outside the gene matches: 19. The length of the CDR3 is 18 residues. CDR3 residues: CARSPRMGQGARGTEAFF. DNA of the CDR3: TGTGCCAGAAGCCCACGAATGGGGCAGGGGGCGCGAGGGACTGAAGCTTTCTTT.

This clone came up a few times. The chain combines TRBV11-2 with TRBJ2-7; D may be TRBD2 (6 bases). Germline CDR1 SGHAT, CDR2 FQNNGV. V gave up 6 bases and J gave up 5 bases, with 14 bases separating them. This CDR3 has 13 residues. DNA of the CDR3: TGTGCCAGCAGGAAAGTGGGGGGACACGAGCAGTACTTC. This gives the protein CASRKVGGHEQYF.

This clone was seen only a few times. V gene TRBV6-5 combines with J gene TRBJ2-5; maybe TRBD2 (6 bases). The CDR3 length is 13 residues. The V gene lost 7 bases and the J gene lost 3 bases, with 12 bases spanning the gap. Germline CDR1 reads MNHEY; CDR2 reads SVGAGI. CDR3 bases: TGTGCCAGCAATTCTGCGGGAAAAGAGACCCAGTACTTC. Residues: CASNSAGKETQYF.

This clone came up a few times. V usage is TRBV19 and J usage is TRBJ2-1; weak D call: TRBD2 (6 bases). Trimming took off 5 bases at V and 2 bases at J, with 16 bases between the two ends. This CDR3 has 16 amino acids. The germline CDR1 and CDR2 sequences are LNHDA and SQIVND (reference sequence). The CDR3 DNA follows: TGTGCCAGTAGTCTCCTTAGCGGCACACCCTACAATGAGCAGTTCTTC. Translated: CASSLLSGTPYNEQFF.

This clone was detected ten times or more. The CDR3 spells CASSQDTGTDGYTF. The DNA of the CDR3 is TGTGCCAGCAGCCAAGACACCGGGACAGATGGCTACACCTTC. The chain is built from TRBV4-2 and TRBJ1-2, with 7 bases fitting TRBD1. From germline, CDR1 is LGHNA and CDR2 YNFKEQ. The CDR3 has 14 amino acids. V shed 0 bases, J shed 6 bases, and the junction held 4 bases outside the gene matches.

This clone was detected only a few times. The gene calls are TRBV7-8 and TRBJ1-1, with D uncertain. Deletions cut 1 base from V and 3 bases from J, with 6 bases between. This CDR3 spans 13 amino acids. Germline V CDR1 and CDR2: SGHVS, FQNEAQ. CDR3 sequence: CASSLVDYTEAFF. The CDR3 coding sequence is TGTGCCAGCAGCTTAGTGGACTACACTGAAGCTTTCTTT.

V is TRBV7-6 and J is TRBJ2-7, with TRBD2 matching 7 bases. The CDR3 spans 15 residues. V lost 5 bases and J lost 4; bases outside the gene matches: 11. Germline-derived CDR1 and CDR2 are SGHVS and FNYEAQ. CDR3 amino acids: CASSPLGGLRYEQYF. In DNA, the CDR3 is TGTGCCAGCAGCCCCCTGGGAGGGTTGAGGTACGAGCAGTACTTC.

The genes are TRBV7-2 and TRBJ2-5; 10 nucleotides align to TRBD2. Germline values: CDR1 SGHTA, CDR2 FQGNSA. The junction had 9 bases not matched to a gene; V was cut back by 0 bases and J by 5 bases. This CDR3 is built from 17 residues. The CDR3 sequence: CASSLAPSGRAGETQYF. The CDR3 bases are TGTGCCAGCAGCTTAGCCCCCAGCGGGAGGGCGGGGGAGACCCAGTACTTC.

The sample holds a few counts of this clone. Sequence at one end of the junction differs from germline and may be a read error. This chain links TRBV7-9 with TRBJ2-1; D gene ambiguous. Germline CDR1 SEHNR, CDR2 FQNEAQ (reference sequence). This CDR3 is built from 16 residues. As DNA, the CDR3 is TGTGCCAGCAGCTTAGACGGCTACCCTAGGCGGAATGAGCCGTTCTTC. Its translation: CASSLDGYPRRNEPFF.

This clone was counted between two and nine times. The chain joins TRBV2 to TRBJ2-2; 10 bases fit TRBD2. CDR1 and CDR2 (germline): SNHLY, FYNNEI. The CDR3 runs 16 residues. The J segment lost 4 bases and the V segment lost 3 bases, leaving 5 bases of the junction unmatched. CDR3 sequence reads: CASSESGRAGTGELFF. For the CDR3, the DNA is TGTGCCAGCAGTGAGAGCGGGAGGGCGGGCACCGGGGAGCTGTTTTTT.

The chain employs TRBV5-1 and TRBJ2-1; 7 positions match TRBD1. CDR3 length: 15 residues. CDR1 is SGHRS, CDR2 YFSETQ, per germline. V lost 0 bases to trimming and J lost 4 bases; unmatched junction nucleotides: 4. CDR3 loop: CASSLGGTAYNEQFF. The CDR3, as DNA: TGCGCCAGCAGCTTGGGTGGGACAGCATACAATGAGCAGTTCTTC. Full variable domain (rest looked up from reference TRBV5-1 and TRBJ2-1): KAGVTQTPRYLIKTRGQQVTLSCSPISGHRSVSWYQQTPGQGLQFLFEYFSETQRNKGNFPGRFSGRQFSNSRSEMNVSTLELGDSALYLCASSLGGTAYNEQFFGPGTRLTVL.

This chain joins TRBV7-3 and TRBJ2-7; TRBD1 aligns across 9 bases. The CDR3 sequence is 15 residues long. The trim removed 6 bases at V and 4 bases at J, leaving 10 bases unmatched. Germline CDR1 and CDR2: SGHTA and FQGTGA. The CDR3 nucleotides are TGTGCCAGCAGAGAGTCCGGGACAGGGAATTACGAGCAGTACTTC. Amino acid sequence: CASRESGTGNYEQYF.

The genes are TRBV9 and TRBJ1-4; no reliable D call. The V and J ends lost 5 bases and 0 bases respectively, with 11 bases between them. Germline lookup yields CDR1 SGDLS and CDR2 YYNGEE. This CDR3 contains 15 residues. CDR3 sequence (DNA): TGTGCCAGCAGAAAACCAGATTCAACTAATGAAAAACTGTTTTTT. Protein product: CASRKPDSTNEKLFF.